The rows below give T cell receptor beta chains drawn from one sample of a study of identical twins. TCRdb independently ran MiXCR on the 5' RACE reads; one entry per CDR3 protein. The sample has fewer than 350,000 distinct CDR3 sequences; under 9.5% are singletons. The data were also submitted as part of a second study, on yellow fever vaccine responses in identical twins.

The sequencing sample was made of memory (CD45RO+) T cells sorted from blood. The receptor set was obtained from a woman in her late teens or twenties in good health. CDR3s include the opening cysteine and the closing phenylalanine or tryptophan. The D gene is left open where the match is weak. Size is stated for part of the rows, as once, few or many counts, or as a class when the clone is expanded.

clone_size: .
j_call: TRBJ2-2
v_call: TRBV5-1
d_call: .
cdr3_aa: CASSQTEANTGELFF
cdr3_nt: TGCGCCAGCAGCCAAACGGAAGCGAACACCGGGGAGCTGTTTTTT

clone_size: .
j_call: TRBJ1-3
v_call: TRBV25-1
d_call: .
cdr3_aa: CASSRKGSGNTIYF
cdr3_nt: TGTGCCAGCAGTCGCAAGGGATCTGGAAACACCATATATTTT

clone_size: many
j_call: TRBJ2-5
v_call: TRBV5-6
d_call: TRBD2
cdr3_aa: CASSLGDYMQETQYF
cdr3_nt: TGTGCCAGCAGCTTGGGGGACTATATGCAAGAGACCCAGTACTTC

clone_size: many
j_call: TRBJ1-1
v_call: TRBV20-1
d_call: TRBD1
cdr3_aa: CSARTGGNLNTEAFF
cdr3_nt: TGCAGTGCCCGCACAGGGGGCAACTTGAACACTGAAGCTTTCTTT

clone_size: .
j_call: TRBJ1-4
v_call: TRBV2
d_call: TRBD1
cdr3_aa: CARGQGPNEKLFF
cdr3_nt: TGTGCCAGGGGACAGGGGCCAAATGAAAAACTGTTTTTT

clone_size: .
j_call: TRBJ2-2
v_call: TRBV6-5
d_call: TRBD1
cdr3_aa: CASSTGTASLRNTGELFF
cdr3_nt: TGTGCCAGCAGTACTGGGACAGCAAGCCTAAGGAACACCGGGGAGCTGTTTTTT

clone_size: many
j_call: TRBJ2-1
v_call: TRBV3-1
d_call: .
cdr3_aa: CASSQVYNEQFF
cdr3_nt: TGTGCCAGCAGCCAAGTATACAATGAGCAGTTCTTC

clone_size: .
j_call: TRBJ2-6
v_call: TRBV29-1
d_call: .
cdr3_aa: CSVEHRSSSGANVLTF
cdr3_nt: TGCAGCGTTGAACATCGATCTTCCTCTGGGGCCAACGTCCTGACTTTC

clone_size: many
j_call: TRBJ2-2
v_call: TRBV6-1
d_call: .
cdr3_aa: CASKGSGISTGELFF
cdr3_nt: TGTGCCAGCAAAGGTTCCGGGATTTCCACCGGGGAGCTGTTTTTT

clone_size: many
j_call: TRBJ2-1
v_call: TRBV5-1
d_call: .
cdr3_aa: CASSLSFGTAGRYNEQFF
cdr3_nt: TGCGCCAGCAGCTTAAGTTTCGGGACGGCTGGGAGATACAATGAGCAGTTCTTC

clone_size: many
j_call: TRBJ2-1
v_call: TRBV4-1
d_call: .
cdr3_aa: CASSQDKSLVQFF
cdr3_nt: TGCGCCAGCAGCCAAGATAAGTCACTAGTTCAGTTCTTC

clone_size: few
j_call: TRBJ2-2
v_call: TRBV27
d_call: TRBD1
cdr3_aa: CASSLRQGAIAGELFF
cdr3_nt: TGTGCCAGCAGTTTGCGGCAGGGGGCGATAGCCGGGGAGCTGTTTTTT

clone_size: few
j_call: TRBJ2-1
v_call: TRBV7-3
d_call: TRBD2
cdr3_aa: CASSLTPGLAGARNEQFF
cdr3_nt: TGTGCCAGCAGCTTAACCCCTGGACTAGCGGGAGCAAGGAATGAGCAGTTCTTC

clone_size: .
j_call: TRBJ2-5
v_call: TRBV3-1
d_call: TRBD1
cdr3_aa: CASSQTGVLGETQYF
cdr3_nt: TGTGCCAGCAGCCAAACAGGGGTCTTGGGGGAGACCCAGTACTTC

clone_size: few
j_call: TRBJ2-3
v_call: TRBV15
d_call: .
cdr3_aa: CATSRENFWDTQYF
cdr3_nt: TGTGCCACCAGCAGAGAGAATTTCTGGGATACGCAGTATTTT

clone_size: .
j_call: TRBJ2-4
v_call: TRBV6-1
d_call: .
cdr3_aa: CASKQLWARENIQYF
cdr3_nt: TGTGCCAGCAAGCAACTGTGGGCCCGAGAAAACATTCAGTACTTC

clone_size: few
j_call: TRBJ2-5
v_call: TRBV12-3/TRBV12-4
d_call: TRBD2
cdr3_aa: CASGPAGGQETQYF
cdr3_nt: TGTGCCAGCGGGCCAGCGGGGGGGCAAGAGACCCAGTACTTC

clone_size: many
j_call: TRBJ2-1
v_call: TRBV19
d_call: TRBD2
cdr3_aa: CATAGTSVNEQFF
cdr3_nt: TGTGCCACAGCCGGGACTAGCGTCAATGAGCAGTTCTTC

clone_size: few
j_call: TRBJ2-3
v_call: TRBV24-1
d_call: TRBD2
cdr3_aa: CATSDHTSGGARQYF
cdr3_nt: TGTGCCACCAGTGACCATACTAGCGGGGGGGCCAGGCAGTATTTT

clone_size: few
j_call: TRBJ1-5
v_call: TRBV9
d_call: .
cdr3_aa: CASSVGVNQPQHF
cdr3_nt: TGTGCCAGCAGCGTAGGGGTTAATCAGCCCCAGCATTTT

clone_size: .
j_call: TRBJ2-3
v_call: TRBV20-1
d_call: .
cdr3_aa: CSKSFEDTQYF
cdr3_nt: TGCAGTAAGTCCTTTGAAGATACGCAGTATTTT

clone_size: .
j_call: TRBJ2-2
v_call: TRBV7-6
d_call: TRBD2
cdr3_aa: CASSLGGVGTGELFF
cdr3_nt: TGTGCCAGCAGCCTGGGGGGGGTCGGTACCGGGGAGCTGTTTTTT

clone_size: many
j_call: TRBJ1-2
v_call: TRBV20-1
d_call: .
cdr3_aa: CSFVSNYGYTF
cdr3_nt: TGCAGTTTTGTATCTAACTATGGCTACACCTTC

clone_size: few
j_call: TRBJ2-5
v_call: TRBV12-3/TRBV12-4
d_call: .
cdr3_aa: CASSLESSAQETQYF
cdr3_nt: TGTGCCAGCAGTTTAGAGTCTAGCGCACAAGAGACCCAGTACTTC